Sequencing of this T cell receptor beta chain was carried out in a study of cytomegalovirus exposure and HLA in healthy donors. Primers for the PCR totalled 60 Vbeta and 13 Jbeta. Libraries were prepared by immunoSEQ multiplex PCR; TCRdb keeps only in-frame clonotypes and omits some of them. Among 65,000 to 85,000 clones listed, 78% were seen once. The CDR3 has 17 residues. Trimming at V came to 0 bases and at J to 5 bases, leaving 10 bases not matched to a gene. Germline lookup yields CDR1 LNHNV and CDR2 YYDKDF (reference sequence). The sample holds a few counts of this clone. The specimen sequenced was PBMCs. This clonotype was obtained from a woman between 35 and 50 years old in good health and CMV-seropositive. V usage is TRBV15 and J usage is TRBJ2-3, with 8 nucleotides matching TRBD1. CDR3 sequence reads: CATSRDLLTGGGDTQYF. The CDR3 nucleotides are TGTGCCACCAGCAGAGATCTCCTCACAGGGGGTGGAGATACGCAGTATTTT.